The clone carrying this T cell receptor (delta chain) appeared a few times. The TCRdb protein comes from a much larger clone and disagrees with this DNA's translation at residue 6, likely due to a read error; the protein given here is derived from the DNA. This CDR3 is built from 24 residues. The trim removed 3 bases at V and 0 bases at J, leaving 27 bases unmatched. The germline V gene has CDR1 TSWWSYY and CDR2 QGS. This entry belongs to a study of gamma-delta T cells after stem cell transplantation. TCRdb reanalyzed the RT-PCR reads using CATT. The table shows more than 1,500 delta-chain clones, with about 4% occurring only once.

This TCR derives from a human donor. It is not recorded whose cells these are; they may come from a transplant donor. Sample: gamma-delta T cells. The rearrangement links TRDV1 to TRDJ1, with 11 bases lining up with TRDD3. CDR3 region: CALGELPFLYWGIWKGRDTDKLIF. CDR3 sequence (DNA): TGTGCTCTTGGGGAGCTACCCTTCCTCTACTGGGGGATATGGAAAGGTCGGGACACCGATAAACTCATCTTT.